These T cell receptor beta chains were read from a single sample in a study of long-term antiretroviral therapy in people with HIV. Measured with immunoSEQ multiplex PCR; TCRdb has only the in-frame clones, and not every one. The sample records about 35,000 clones, approximately 72% being singletons. The sequenced sample was unsorted PBMCs, obtained 3 years after starting antiretroviral therapy. Every receptor here comes from a man in his fifties or sixties with HIV. The CDR3 runs from the conserved cysteine through the conserved F or W. D genes are given only for firm matches. Rows give clone size only sometimes, using once, few, many, or a class for an expanded clone.

>few|TRBD1|TRBJ1-2|TRBV4-1
CASSQDPQGAVSGYTF
TGCGCCAGCAGCCAGGATCCACAGGGGGCGGTAAGTGGCTACACCTTC
>.|TRBD2|TRBJ2-4|TRBV7-3
CASSPFGLAQNIQYF
TGTGCCAGCAGCCCCTTCGGACTAGCCCAAAACATTCAGTACTTC
>.|.|TRBJ1-5|TRBV7-8
CASSLGLLGHQPQHF
TGTGCCAGCAGCCTGGGACTCCTGGGGCATCAGCCCCAGCATTTT
>.|.|TRBJ1-5|TRBV5-4
CASSLRGGNQPQHF
TGTGCCAGCAGCTTGCGTGGGGGCAATCAGCCCCAGCATTTT
>.|.|TRBJ2-1|TRBV29-1
CSVVGISFGEQFF
TGCAGCGTGGTCGGAATAAGTTTCGGTGAGCAGTTCTTC
>few|.|TRBJ2-7|TRBV7-9
CASSLDWREQYF
TGTGCCAGCAGCCTAGATTGGCGGGAGCAGTACTTC
>.|.|TRBJ1-3|TRBV27
CASSFLAGDTIYF
.
>.|TRBD1|TRBJ2-3|TRBV6-5
CASSLQGGTDTQYF
TGTGCCAGCAGTTTACAGGGGGGCACAGATACGCAGTATTTT
>.|.|TRBJ1-1|TRBV19
CASSKQSNTEAFF
TGTGCCAGTAGTAAACAGTCGAACACTGAAGCTTTCTTT
>once|.|TRBJ1-1|TRBV27
CASSFGGIYTEAFF
TGTGCCAGCAGTTTCGGTGGCATCTACACTGAAGCTTTCTTT
>.|.|TRBJ2-1|TRBV18
CASSPGTYNEQFF
TGTGCCAGCTCTCCAGGGACCTACAATGAGCAGTTCTTC
>.|.|TRBJ2-7|TRBV18
CASSPVGSEQYF
TGTGCCAGCTCCCCGGTAGGGAGCGAGCAGTACTTC
>.|.|TRBJ2-5|TRBV9
CASSGAPGGGQETQYF
TGTGCCAGCAGCGGGGCACCTGGTGGGGGTCAAGAGACCCAGTACTTC
>.|.|TRBJ2-7|TRBV6-5
CASSYSKRIYEQYF
TGTGCCAGCAGTTACTCGAAACGGATCTACGAGCAGTACTTC
>.|TRBD1|TRBJ1-2|TRBV9
CASSMGQNGYTF
TGTGCCAGCAGCATGGGACAGAATGGCTACACCTTC
>.|.|TRBJ1-2|TRBV7-9
CASSLAGGPNYGYTF
TGTGCCAGCAGCTTAGCAGGGGGACCTAACTATGGCTACACCTTC
>few|TRBD1|TRBJ2-1|TRBV2
CASSPGQGAYNEQFF
TGTGCCAGCAGTCCGGGACAGGGGGCCTACAATGAGCAGTTCTTC
>.|TRBD1|TRBJ1-5|TRBV15
CATSRGRDRGDQPQHF
TGTGCCACCAGCAGAGGCCGTGACAGGGGGGATCAGCCCCAGCATTTT
>.|.|TRBJ2-7|TRBV10-2
CASSPQPRSYEQYF
TGCGCCAGCAGCCCCCAACCTCGCTCCTACGAGCAGTACTTC
>.|TRBD1|TRBJ1-1|TRBV29-1
CSVGGRTGVVAEAFF
TGCAGCGTGGGTGGAAGGACAGGGGTGGTTGCTGAAGCTTTCTTT
>few|.|TRBJ2-3|TRBV6-6
CASSYRLGRYF
TGTGCCAGCAGTTACCGGCTCGGCCGGTATTTT
>.|TRBD1|TRBJ2-4|TRBV5-1
CASSLAGQVRLQYF
TGCGCCAGCAGCTTGGCCGGACAGGTGAGGCTTCAGTACTTC